These T cell receptor beta chains were read from a single sample in a study of T cells in Graves' hyperthyroidism and ophthalmopathy. Each CDR3 protein is one row after TCRdb ran MiXCR on the multiplex PCR reads. The profile shows some 300,000 distinct CDR3 sequences, more than 10% of them singletons. Sequenced: blood. The receptors derive from a woman younger than 45 with Graves' hyperthyroidism that later progressed to Graves' ophthalmopathy. CDR3s include the opening cysteine and the closing phenylalanine or tryptophan. The order of the fields is V gene, D gene, clone size, J gene, CDR3 DNA, CDR3 protein. D genes are given only for firm matches. Expanded clones are given a class, and other clones once, few, many or no size at all.

v_call: TRBV7-3
d_call: NA
clone_size: many
j_call: TRBJ2-3
cdr3_nt: TGTGCCAGCAGCTTAAGCGGCACAGATACGCAGTATTTT
cdr3_aa: CASSLSGTDTQYF

v_call: TRBV6-2/TRBV6-3
d_call: NA
clone_size: many
j_call: TRBJ2-1
cdr3_nt: NA
cdr3_aa: CASSSPFGNGDEQFF

v_call: TRBV9
d_call: NA
clone_size: few
j_call: TRBJ1-4
cdr3_nt: TGTGCCAGCAGCCCCGGTGGGGGAGGCGAAAAACTGTTTTTT
cdr3_aa: CASSPGGGGEKLFF

v_call: TRBV2
d_call: TRBD2
clone_size: NA
j_call: TRBJ2-2
cdr3_nt: TGTGCCAGCATGCGGGGGGTGAACACCGGGGAGCTGTTTTTT
cdr3_aa: CASMRGVNTGELFF

v_call: TRBV6-6
d_call: TRBD1
clone_size: many
j_call: TRBJ1-5
cdr3_nt: TGTGCCAGCAGTTACCCCGGGACAGGGGGCCAGCCCCAGCATTTT
cdr3_aa: CASSYPGTGGQPQHF

v_call: TRBV9
d_call: NA
clone_size: NA
j_call: TRBJ2-3
cdr3_nt: TGTGCCAGCAGCGTAGAAGGCACTTTGGATACGCAGTATTTT
cdr3_aa: CASSVEGTLDTQYF

v_call: TRBV6-4
d_call: NA
clone_size: few
j_call: TRBJ2-7
cdr3_nt: TGTGCCAGCAGTGAAGCCTACGGCTACCAATCTTCCTACGAGCAGTACTTC
cdr3_aa: CASSEAYGYQSSYEQYF

v_call: TRBV28
d_call: NA
clone_size: many
j_call: TRBJ2-7
cdr3_nt: TGTGCCAGCAGTTTTGGGCCAGCCCTTAGCTCCTACGAGCAGTACTTC
cdr3_aa: CASSFGPALSSYEQYF

v_call: TRBV2
d_call: NA
clone_size: few
j_call: TRBJ2-2
cdr3_nt: TGTGCCAGCAGTGATGTAGTTCGGACCGGGGAGCTGTTTTTT
cdr3_aa: CASSDVVRTGELFF

v_call: TRBV10-3
d_call: TRBD1
clone_size: many
j_call: TRBJ2-1
cdr3_nt: TGTGCCATCAGACCGGGACAGGGGAACAATGAGCAGTTCTTC
cdr3_aa: CAIRPGQGNNEQFF

v_call: TRBV2
d_call: NA
clone_size: NA
j_call: TRBJ2-1
cdr3_nt: TGTGCCAGCGATCAGGGGACCTACAATGAGCAGTTCTTC
cdr3_aa: CASDQGTYNEQFF

v_call: TRBV7-2
d_call: NA
clone_size: many
j_call: TRBJ1-2
cdr3_nt: TGTGCCAGCAGCCTTACACGAAGCTCCTATGGCTACACCTTC
cdr3_aa: CASSLTRSSYGYTF

v_call: TRBV4-2
d_call: TRBD2
clone_size: many
j_call: TRBJ2-3
cdr3_nt: TGTGCCAGCAGCCAAGATTACCGGGAGGGCGGCACAGATACGCAGTATTTT
cdr3_aa: CASSQDYREGGTDTQYF

v_call: TRBV15
d_call: NA
clone_size: many
j_call: TRBJ2-7
cdr3_nt: TGTGCCACCAGCAGAGATCGGGAAGACTACGAGCAGTACTTC
cdr3_aa: CATSRDREDYEQYF

v_call: TRBV27
d_call: TRBD2
clone_size: many
j_call: TRBJ2-7
cdr3_nt: TGTGCCAGCGCATTCGATGGCGGGAGGCTCTACGAGCAGTACTTC
cdr3_aa: CASAFDGGRLYEQYF

v_call: TRBV6-2/TRBV6-3
d_call: NA
clone_size: many
j_call: TRBJ1-1
cdr3_nt: TGTGCCAGCAGTTACCCGCCAAGGTCGGTGAACACTGAAGCTTTCTTT
cdr3_aa: CASSYPPRSVNTEAFF

v_call: TRBV6-1
d_call: NA
clone_size: many
j_call: TRBJ2-5
cdr3_nt: TGTGCCAGCAGTGAACTCTCAGGGCCACAAGAGACCCAGTACTTC
cdr3_aa: CASSELSGPQETQYF

v_call: TRBV11-2
d_call: TRBD2
clone_size: few
j_call: TRBJ2-5
cdr3_nt: TGTGCCAGCAGACACGGGGGGTCTCAAGAGACCCAGTACTTC
cdr3_aa: CASRHGGSQETQYF

v_call: TRBV28
d_call: TRBD1
clone_size: many
j_call: TRBJ2-1
cdr3_nt: TGTGCCAGCAAACCCCGACAGGGGGCTAGTGATGAGCAGTTCTTC
cdr3_aa: CASKPRQGASDEQFF

v_call: TRBV24-1
d_call: NA
clone_size: many
j_call: TRBJ2-3
cdr3_nt: TGTGCCACCAGTGATATGTTGGACAGCACAGATACGCAGTATTTT
cdr3_aa: CATSDMLDSTDTQYF

v_call: TRBV7-2
d_call: TRBD1
clone_size: many
j_call: TRBJ2-2
cdr3_nt: TGTGCCACCGACGCCACCGGGACAGGACGTACCGGGGAGCTGTTTTTT
cdr3_aa: CATDATGTGRTGELFF

v_call: TRBV12-3/TRBV12-4
d_call: NA
clone_size: NA
j_call: TRBJ1-5
cdr3_nt: TGTGCCAGCAGTTTAGCGGATTCCAATCAGCCCCAGCATTTT
cdr3_aa: CASSLADSNQPQHF

v_call: TRBV27
d_call: NA
clone_size: many
j_call: TRBJ2-2
cdr3_nt: TGTGCCAGCAGTTTATACCGGTTCGCCGGGGAGCTGTTTTTT
cdr3_aa: CASSLYRFAGELFF

v_call: TRBV3-1
d_call: NA
clone_size: many
j_call: TRBJ1-1
cdr3_nt: TGTGCCAGCAGCCAAAAGTCTCTGAACACTGAAGCTTTCTTT
cdr3_aa: CASSQKSLNTEAFF

v_call: TRBV11-1
d_call: TRBD2
clone_size: many
j_call: TRBJ2-1
cdr3_nt: TGTGCCAGCAGCTTAGCCAACGGGCCTAGCGGGTTAGGGGAGCAGTTCTTC
cdr3_aa: CASSLANGPSGLGEQFF

v_call: TRBV20-1
d_call: NA
clone_size: many
j_call: TRBJ2-2
cdr3_nt: TGCAGTGCGCCCGAATGGGCGTCTGGGCCCGGGGAGCTGTTTTTT
cdr3_aa: CSAPEWASGPGELFF

v_call: TRBV6-2/TRBV6-3
d_call: NA
clone_size: many
j_call: TRBJ1-2
cdr3_nt: TGTGCCAGCAGTTACTCGAGCCAGGGTGATAGATATGGCTACACCTTC
cdr3_aa: CASSYSSQGDRYGYTF

v_call: TRBV7-2
d_call: NA
clone_size: many
j_call: TRBJ2-2
cdr3_nt: TGTGCCAGCAGCTTAGCGCAATTGGTAACCGGGGAGCTGTTTTTT
cdr3_aa: CASSLAQLVTGELFF

v_call: TRBV5-5
d_call: NA
clone_size: NA
j_call: TRBJ2-6
cdr3_nt: TGTGCCAGCAGCTTGGCGGACCTTCCCTCTGGGGCCAACGTCCTGGCTTTC
cdr3_aa: CASSLADLPSGANVLAF

v_call: TRBV6-6
d_call: NA
clone_size: many
j_call: TRBJ2-7
cdr3_nt: TGTGCCAGCAGTTACTCGATTTCGGCAGGTAGCTCCTACGAGCAGTACTTC
cdr3_aa: CASSYSISAGSSYEQYF

v_call: TRBV5-4
d_call: NA
clone_size: NA
j_call: TRBJ1-3
cdr3_nt: TGTGCCAGCAGCTTGTTAGGGTGGAGCTCTGGAAACACCATATATTTT
cdr3_aa: CASSLLGWSSGNTIYF

v_call: TRBV15
d_call: TRBD2
clone_size: NA
j_call: TRBJ2-1
cdr3_nt: TGTGCCACCAGCAGAGGCCGGGAGGGGGACTACAATGAGCAGTTCTTC
cdr3_aa: CATSRGREGDYNEQFF

v_call: TRBV18
d_call: NA
clone_size: many
j_call: TRBJ1-1
cdr3_nt: TGTGCCAGCTCGCCTCAGGGCAAGAACACTGAAGCTTTCTTT
cdr3_aa: CASSPQGKNTEAFF